The clone carrying this T cell receptor (beta chain) has just one count. The target antigen is unknown. Here immunoSEQ multiplex PCR was the method, and the copy in TCRdb shows in-frame clones only, minus some. Among 150,000 to 200,000 clones listed, approximately 92% were seen once. Trimming cost V 6 bases and J 5 bases; bases outside gene matches: 16. This CDR3 has 18 residues. CDR1 SGHVS and CDR2 FNYEAQ come from the germline V gene. This record belongs to a study of T cell responses to AZD1222 COVID-19 vaccine. Study-level information: Some second doses came at about 4 weeks and others at about 12 weeks; these were pooled. General observations from the study: Epitopes outside B.1.351 and B.1.1.7 mutated regions reportedly drew nearly half of spike TCRs. Spike-specific TCR breadth and depth both grew after two AZD1222 doses.

The TCR comes from an adult in good health. V is TRBV7-6 and J is TRBJ1-6; 7 bases agree with TRBD1. The sequencing here drew on peripheral blood, taken on day 0 of AZD1222 vaccination. CDR3 sequence: CASSRTGSLLSDNSPLHF. DNA of the CDR3: TGTGCCAGCAGTAGGACAGGTTCCCTCCTTTCCGATAATTCACCCCTCCACTTT.